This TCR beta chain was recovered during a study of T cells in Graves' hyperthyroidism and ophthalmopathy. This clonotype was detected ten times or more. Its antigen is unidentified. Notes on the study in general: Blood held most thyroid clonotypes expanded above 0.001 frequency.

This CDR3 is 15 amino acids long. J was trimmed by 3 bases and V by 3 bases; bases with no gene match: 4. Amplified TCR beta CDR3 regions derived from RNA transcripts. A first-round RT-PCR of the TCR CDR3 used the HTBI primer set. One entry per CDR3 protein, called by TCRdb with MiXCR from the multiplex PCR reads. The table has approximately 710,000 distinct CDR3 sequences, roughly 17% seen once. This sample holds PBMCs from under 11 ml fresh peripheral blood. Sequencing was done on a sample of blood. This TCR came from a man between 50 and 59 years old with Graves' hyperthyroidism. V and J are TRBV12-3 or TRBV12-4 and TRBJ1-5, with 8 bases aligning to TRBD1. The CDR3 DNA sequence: TGTGCCAGCAGTTTTTCAGGGGGCAACAATCAGCCCCAGCATTTT. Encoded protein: CASSFSGGNNQPQHF.